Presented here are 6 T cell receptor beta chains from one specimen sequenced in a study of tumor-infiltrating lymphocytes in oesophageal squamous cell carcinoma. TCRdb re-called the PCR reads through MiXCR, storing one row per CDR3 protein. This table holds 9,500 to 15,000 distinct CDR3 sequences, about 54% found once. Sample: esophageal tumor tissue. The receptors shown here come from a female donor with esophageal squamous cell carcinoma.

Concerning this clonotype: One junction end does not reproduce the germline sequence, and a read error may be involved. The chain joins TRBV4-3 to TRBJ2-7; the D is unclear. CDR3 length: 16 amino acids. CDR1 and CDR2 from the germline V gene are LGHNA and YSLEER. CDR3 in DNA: TGCGCCAGCAGCCAAGAACGGGTGGTGAGAGGTTCACCCCTCCACTTC. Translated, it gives CASSQERVVRGSPLHF.

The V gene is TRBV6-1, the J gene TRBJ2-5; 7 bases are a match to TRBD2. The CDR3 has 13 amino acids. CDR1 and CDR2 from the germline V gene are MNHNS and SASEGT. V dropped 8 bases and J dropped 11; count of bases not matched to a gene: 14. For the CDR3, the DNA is TGTGCCAGCCACGAACAGGTGGGGGGGTCACAGTACTTC. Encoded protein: CASHEQVGGSQYF.

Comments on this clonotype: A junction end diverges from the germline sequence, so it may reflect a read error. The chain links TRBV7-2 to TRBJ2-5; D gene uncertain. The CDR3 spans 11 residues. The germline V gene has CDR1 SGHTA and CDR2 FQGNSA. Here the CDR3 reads CASSLLWATDF. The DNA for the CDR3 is TGTGCCAGCAGCTTACTATGGGCTACGGACTTC.

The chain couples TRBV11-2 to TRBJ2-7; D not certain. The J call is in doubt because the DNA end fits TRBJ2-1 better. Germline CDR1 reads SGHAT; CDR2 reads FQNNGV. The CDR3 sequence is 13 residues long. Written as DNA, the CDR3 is TGTGCCAGCAGCTCCCCTAGTGTAAGAGGGCAGTTCTTC. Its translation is CASSSPSVRGQFF.

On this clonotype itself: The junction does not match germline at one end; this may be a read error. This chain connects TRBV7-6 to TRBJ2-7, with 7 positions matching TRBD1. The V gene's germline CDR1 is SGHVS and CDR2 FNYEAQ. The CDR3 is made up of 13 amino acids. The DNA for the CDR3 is TGTGCCAGCAGCCATGGGACAGTTTCACCCCTCCACTTC. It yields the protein CASSHGTVSPLHF.

The CDR3 nucleotides are TGCGCCAGCAGCTTGCCCAATGTCTCTTCCCGATTAGCGGAGAGCACAGATACGCAGTATTTT. This sequence encodes CASSLPNVSSRLAESTDTQYF. The chain joins TRBV5-1 to TRBJ2-3, with D possibly TRBD2 on 6 matching bases. Germline values: CDR1 SGHRS, CDR2 YFSETQ. Trimming pared 1 base from V and 0 bases from J, leaving 27 bases between. The CDR3 loop spans 21 amino acids.